In this sample, the clone carrying this T cell receptor (beta chain) is medium-sized (0.01 to 0.1%). Antigen specificity is unknown. Four subsets defined by PD-1 and/or TIGIT were sorted from live CD3+CD8+TCRalphabeta+ cells. Using around 15 ng of total RNA, TCR libraries were made with the QIAseq Immune Repertoire TCR panel. TCRdb ran MiXCR on the reads and lists one entry per CDR3 protein. The sample lists about 1,200 distinct CDR3 sequences, roughly 7.3% occurring once. The data are from a study of circulating CD8 cells and anti-PD-1 response in melanoma. Broader study findings: Clonotype sharing was highest between DPOS and TIGIT subsets. Only baseline and M1 samples entered the published repertoire comparisons. PD-1 and DPOS subsets showed similar, higher clonality than DNEG. Most experiments lacked replicates.

The germline V gene encodes CDR1 MDHEN and CDR2 SYDVKM. V lost 2 bases, J lost 4 bases, and 5 bases stayed unmatched. The CDR3 runs to 14 residues. This sequence joins TRBV28 and TRBJ2-7; TRBD1 aligns across 7 bases. The sample in question was CD8+ T cells from PBMCs, obtained at baseline or after one month of anti-PD-1 therapy (not recorded which). The source of this sequence is a human donor with melanoma. The CDR3 reads CASSLEGALYEQYF. CDR3 sequence (DNA): TGTGCCAGCAGTTTAGAGGGGGCGCTTTACGAGCAGTACTTC.